Below, one TCR beta chain is given with its context. Its antigen remains unknown. This sample was taken from a study of CD8+ T cells in alopecia areata. Study context: Oral tofacitinib (5 to 10 mg twice daily) was administered to treated patients.

CDR1 and CDR2 (germline): GTSNPN, SVGIG (reference sequence). CDR3 length: 14 amino acids. V shed 0 bases and J shed 4 bases, with 10 bases lying between them. It was cDNA, reverse transcribed from extracted RNA, that served as the sequencing template. Generated by immunoSEQ multiplex PCR, the TCRdb table keeps only in-frame clones and is missing some. The sample lists around 140,000 clones; approximately 50% were seen once. Findings of the study overall: Clonality in lesional scalp, especially alopecia totalis/universalis, exceeded that of normal scalp. Normal skin's resident alphabeta T cells are sequenced alongside lesional scalp T cells.

This chain uses TRBV30 with TRBJ2-1; D unclear. This clonotype was obtained from a human donor with alopecia areata. Sample: CD4+ T cells sorted from blood, taken at week 0. The CDR3 loop is CAWSVPRVYNEQFF. For the CDR3, the DNA is TGTGCCTGGAGTGTCCCGCGCGTTTACAATGAGCAGTTCTTC.